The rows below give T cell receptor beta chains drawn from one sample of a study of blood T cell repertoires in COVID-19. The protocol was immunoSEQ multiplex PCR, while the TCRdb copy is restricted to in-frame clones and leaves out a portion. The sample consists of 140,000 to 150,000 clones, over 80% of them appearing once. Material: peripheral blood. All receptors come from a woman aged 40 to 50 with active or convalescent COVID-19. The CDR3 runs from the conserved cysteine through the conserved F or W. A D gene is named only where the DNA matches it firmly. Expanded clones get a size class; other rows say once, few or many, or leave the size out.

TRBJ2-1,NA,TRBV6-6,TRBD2,TGTGCCAGCAGTACTAGCGGGGGTAGTCCTGAGCAGTTCTTC,CASSTSGGSPEQFF
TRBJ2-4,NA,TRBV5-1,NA,TGCGCCAGCAGCTTGGCAGGTAACAAAAACATTCAGTACTTC,CASSLAGNKNIQYF
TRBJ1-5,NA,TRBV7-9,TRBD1,TGTGCCAGCAGCTTAGACAGGGGGAAGCCCCAGCATTTT,CASSLDRGKPQHF
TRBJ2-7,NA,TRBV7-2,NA,TGTGCCAGCAGCCCCGGCAGCCTAGGAGTCTACGAGCAGTACTTC,CASSPGSLGVYEQYF
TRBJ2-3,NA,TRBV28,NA,TGTGCCAGCAGTACGGGACTCCTTGGACGAGCAGATACGCAGTATTTT,CASSTGLLGRADTQYF
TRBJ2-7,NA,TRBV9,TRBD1,TGTGCCAGCAGCGTAGAAGGACAGGGGCCGGCGGGGTCCTTCTCGTACGAGCAGTACTTC,CASSVEGQGPAGSFSYEQYF
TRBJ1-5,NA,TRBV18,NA,TGTGCCAGCTCACGGGGCAGCAATCAGCCCCAGCATTTT,CASSRGSNQPQHF
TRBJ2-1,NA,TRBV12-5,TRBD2,TGTGCTAGTGGCTACCGGACTAGCAATGAGCAGTTCTTC,CASGYRTSNEQFF
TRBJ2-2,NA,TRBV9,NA,TGTGCCAGCAGCGTGGGGACTTCGAACACCGGGGAGCTGTTTTTT,CASSVGTSNTGELFF
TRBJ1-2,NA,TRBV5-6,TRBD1,TGTGCCAGCAGCTTCGGACAGGGGGGCTACACCTTC,CASSFGQGGYTF
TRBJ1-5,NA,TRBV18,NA,TGTGCCAGCTCGAGCTCACCTTATCCCGGGACAAAATACAATCAGCCCCAGCATTTT,CASSSSPYPGTKYNQPQHF
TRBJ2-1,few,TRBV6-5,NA,TGTGCCAGCCTAGAGTCCTACAATGAGCAGTTCTTC,CASLESYNEQFF
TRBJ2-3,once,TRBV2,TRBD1,TGTGCCAGCAGTGCGGGACAGGGCCTCACAGATACGCAGTATTTT,CASSAGQGLTDTQYF
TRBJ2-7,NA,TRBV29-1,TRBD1,TGCAGCGTTGAAGGTTTGGGACAGGCGACCTACGAGCAGTACTTC,CSVEGLGQATYEQYF
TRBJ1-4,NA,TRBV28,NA,TGTGCCAGCAGTCCCGGACAGAATGAAAAACTGTTTTTT,CASSPGQNEKLFF
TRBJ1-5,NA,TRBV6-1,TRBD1,TGTGCCAGCAGTGAAGTGAGACAGGGCTTTGGTCTGAGCAATCAGCCCCAGCATTTT,CASSEVRQGFGLSNQPQHF
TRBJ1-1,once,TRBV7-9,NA,TGTGCCAGCAGCGCCCCCCCAGGGGTGTCTGAAGCTTTCTTT,CASSAPPGVSEAFF
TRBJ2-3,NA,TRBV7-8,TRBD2,TGTGCCAGCAGCTATGGGGGGGGAAGAGATACGCAGTATTTT,CASSYGGGRDTQYF
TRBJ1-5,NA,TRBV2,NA,TGTGCCAGCAGGGTTGGAGGGCAGCCCCAGCATTTT,CASRVGGQPQHF
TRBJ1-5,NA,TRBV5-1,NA,TGCGCCAGCAGCTTGGGCGGGACGGCTAATCAGCCCCAGCATTTT,CASSLGGTANQPQHF
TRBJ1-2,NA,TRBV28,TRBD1,TGTGCCAGCACGGTGGCAGGGGGCCTTGGTGGCTACACCTTC,CASTVAGGLGGYTF
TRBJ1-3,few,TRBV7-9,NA,TGTGCCAGCAGCCAGTTGGTCTCTGGAAACACCATATATTTT,CASSQLVSGNTIYF
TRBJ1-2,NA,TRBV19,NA,TGTGCCAGTAGTATAGGAGCGAACAGGCCTTATCTTGGCTACACCTTC,CASSIGANRPYLGYTF
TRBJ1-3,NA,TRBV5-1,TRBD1,TGCGCCAGCAGCTTGGTCGACAGGGTCCGGGGAAACACCATATATTTT,CASSLVDRVRGNTIYF
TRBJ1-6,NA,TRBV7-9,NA,TGTGCCAGCAGCTTAGGGACAGTGTCCTATAATTCACCCCTCCACTTT,CASSLGTVSYNSPLHF
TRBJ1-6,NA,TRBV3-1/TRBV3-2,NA,TGTGCCAGCAGCCAATACCACAGAGATAATTCACCCCTCCACTTT,CASSQYHRDNSPLHF
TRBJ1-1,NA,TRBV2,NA,TGTGCCAGCAGTGAAGCGCTTCGGGAGTTGAACACTGAAGCTTTCTTT,CASSEALRELNTEAFF
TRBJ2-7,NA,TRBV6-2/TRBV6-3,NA,TGTGCCAGCAGTTACTCGAGGCAGGGGGGCGAGCAGTACTTC,CASSYSRQGGEQYF
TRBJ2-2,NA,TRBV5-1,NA,TGCGCCAGCAGCTCACATCCAAGCAGGGCCGGGGAGCTGTTTTTT,CASSSHPSRAGELFF
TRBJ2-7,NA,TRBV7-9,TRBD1,TGTGCCAGCAGCCAAATACAGGTCGCGGACAGGGGGCCCGTGGGGTACTTC,CASSQIQVADRGPVGYF
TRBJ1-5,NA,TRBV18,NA,TGTGCCAGCTCACCAGGCGGAGGCAATCAGCCCCAGCATTTT,CASSPGGGNQPQHF
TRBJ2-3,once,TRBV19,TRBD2,TGTGCCAGTAGTACGGGACTAGCGGACACAGATACGCAGTATTTT,CASSTGLADTDTQYF
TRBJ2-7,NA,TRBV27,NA,TGTGCCAGCAGTTTATTGGGCAGGGTCGGCGAGCAGTACTTC,CASSLLGRVGEQYF
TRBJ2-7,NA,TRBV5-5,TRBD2,TGTGCCAGCAGCATAGGACTAGCGGGGGCCTACGAGCAGTACTTC,CASSIGLAGAYEQYF
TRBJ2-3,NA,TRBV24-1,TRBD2,TGTGCCACCAGTGATTTTGGGCGGGAGGATACAGATACGCAGTATTTT,CATSDFGREDTDTQYF
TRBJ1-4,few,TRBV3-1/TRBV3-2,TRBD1,TGTGCCAGCAGCCAAGGGGGACAGGTCTTTAACCACGGAAAACTGTTTTTT,CASSQGGQVFNHGKLFF
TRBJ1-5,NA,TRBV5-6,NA,TGTGCCAGCAGCTTGGGCGGCTTTAATCAGCCCCAGCATTTT,CASSLGGFNQPQHF
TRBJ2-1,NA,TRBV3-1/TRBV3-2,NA,TGTGCCAGCAGCCCCCCCGCGGGGGCGGGGAATGAGCAGTTCTTC,CASSPPAGAGNEQFF
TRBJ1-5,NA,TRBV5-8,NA,TGTGCCAGCAGCTTGAGGAGGGGAGGGCAGCCCCAGCATTTT,CASSLRRGGQPQHF
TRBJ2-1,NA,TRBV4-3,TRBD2,TGCGCCAGCAGCCAAGATCTAGTAGCGGGAGGCTCCAATGAGCAGTTCTTC,CASSQDLVAGGSNEQFF
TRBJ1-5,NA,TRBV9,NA,TGTGCCAGCAGCCCGGACAGTCTAAGCAATCAGCCCCAGCATTTT,CASSPDSLSNQPQHF
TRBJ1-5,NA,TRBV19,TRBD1,TGTGCCAGTAGTATCCGGGGACAGAACGCCTATAGCAATCAGCCCCAGCATTTT,CASSIRGQNAYSNQPQHF
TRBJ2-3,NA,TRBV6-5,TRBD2,TGTGCCAGTAATCACCACGGGGGGACAGATACGCAGTATTTT,CASNHHGGTDTQYF
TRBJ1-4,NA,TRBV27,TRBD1,TGTGCCAGCAGTTTGGACAGGGTCGGTTTTGAAAAACTGTTTTTT,CASSLDRVGFEKLFF
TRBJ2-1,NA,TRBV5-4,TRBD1,TGTGCCAGCAGCTTGGAACAGGGGTCCTACAATGAGCAGTTCTTC,CASSLEQGSYNEQFF
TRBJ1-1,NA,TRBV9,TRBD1,TGTGCCAGCAGCGCGGGGGACAGGGCGAACACTGAAGCTTTCTTT,CASSAGDRANTEAFF
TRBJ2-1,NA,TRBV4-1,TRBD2,TGCGCCAGCAGCGTAAGCGGGGGGAGGTACAATGAGCAGTTCTTC,CASSVSGGRYNEQFF
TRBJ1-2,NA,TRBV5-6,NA,TGTGCCAGCAGCTTGCCAGGGTTCTATGGCTACACCTTC,CASSLPGFYGYTF
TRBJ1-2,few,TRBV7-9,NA,TGTGCCAGCAGCCACCCCTCGGGGGGGCCCAAAGCTAACTATGGCTACACCTTC,CASSHPSGGPKANYGYTF
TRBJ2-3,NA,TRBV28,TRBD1,TGTGCCAGCAGTCTCGGGACAGGGGGCATAGATACGCAGTATTTT,CASSLGTGGIDTQYF
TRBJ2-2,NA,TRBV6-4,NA,TGTGCCAGCAGTACACAGGGCACCGGGGAGCTGTTTTTT,CASSTQGTGELFF
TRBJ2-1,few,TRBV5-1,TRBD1,TGCGCCAGCAGCCGGGACAGCTCCTACAATGAGCAGTTCTTC,CASSRDSSYNEQFF
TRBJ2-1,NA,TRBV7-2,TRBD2,TGTGCCAGCACCTTTAGAAAAGCCGGACTAGCGGGTAGTCGTGAGCAGTTCTTC,CASTFRKAGLAGSREQFF
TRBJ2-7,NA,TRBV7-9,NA,TGTGCCAGCAGCTTACTGGGGAGCTCCTACGAGCAGTACTTC,CASSLLGSSYEQYF
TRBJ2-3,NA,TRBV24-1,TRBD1,TGTGCCACCCCACGCCGGGACAGGGCCAGAGATACGCAGTATTTT,CATPRRDRARDTQYF
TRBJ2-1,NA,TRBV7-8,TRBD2,TGTGCCAGCAGCTTACAGTTAGGGACTAGCGGTAACAATGAGCAGTTCTTC,CASSLQLGTSGNNEQFF
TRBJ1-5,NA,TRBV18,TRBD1,TGTGCCAGCTCACCTTCCCATTCGACAGGGGGGACTCAGCCCCAGCATTTT,CASSPSHSTGGTQPQHF
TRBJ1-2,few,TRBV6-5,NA,TGTGCCAGCGGGGAGTATCTGGCAGCCAGAGGCTACACCTTC,CASGEYLAARGYTF
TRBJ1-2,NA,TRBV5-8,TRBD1,TGTGCCAGCAGCTTCCCGGACAGGTCTAACTATGGCTACACCTTC,CASSFPDRSNYGYTF
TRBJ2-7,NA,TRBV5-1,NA,TGCGCCAGCAGCTCTGACACCGAGCAGTACTTC,CASSSDTEQYF